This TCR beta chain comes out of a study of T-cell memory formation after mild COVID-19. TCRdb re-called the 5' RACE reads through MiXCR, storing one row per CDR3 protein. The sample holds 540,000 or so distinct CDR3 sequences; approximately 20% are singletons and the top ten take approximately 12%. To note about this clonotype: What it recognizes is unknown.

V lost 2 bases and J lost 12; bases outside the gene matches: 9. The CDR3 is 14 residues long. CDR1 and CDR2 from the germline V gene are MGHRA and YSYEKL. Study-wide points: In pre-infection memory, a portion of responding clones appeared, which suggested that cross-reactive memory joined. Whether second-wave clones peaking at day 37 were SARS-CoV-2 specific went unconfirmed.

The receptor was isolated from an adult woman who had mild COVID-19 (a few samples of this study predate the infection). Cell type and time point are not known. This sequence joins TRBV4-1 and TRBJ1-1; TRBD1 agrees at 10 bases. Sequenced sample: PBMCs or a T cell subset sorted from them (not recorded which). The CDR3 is CASSQPRDRGRTFF. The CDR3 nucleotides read TGCGCCAGCAGCCAACCCAGAGACAGGGGGCGAACTTTCTTT.